A single sample gave rise to the 30 T cell receptor beta chains below, sequenced in a study of shared T cell receptors in the human thymus (dated by TCRdb to the early 2020s). Receptors were amplified or captured by the immunoSEQ multiplex PCR assay. Entries here come from immuneACCESS through TCRdb and include only in-frame sequences with V and J called. Some clones fail to appear in such tables; in the studies checked, an unresolved V gene covers under half of the shortfall, and the cause of the remainder is unknown. The sample data list hundreds of thousands of clones, and 70% to 90% of these were observed just once. The biggest ten clones account for about 0.01% of the sample. These data also formed part of another study, on human thymus T cells.

The sample comprised thymocytes. These receptors were collected from a boy under three years old with a congenital heart defect. Donor details come from another sample of the same person, matched by shared clones.

The chain employs TRBV9 and TRBJ2-5; 9 bases fit TRBD2. The trim removed 4 bases at V and 1 base at J, leaving 8 bases unmatched. CDR1 is SGDLS, CDR2 YYNGEE, per germline. This CDR3 is built from 16 residues. The chain's CDR3 is CASSTSGSGSQETQYF. The CDR3 DNA reads TGTGCCAGCAGCACCAGTGGTAGCGGGAGCCAAGAGACCCAGTACTTC.

This clone was counted once. V gene TRBV4-2 combines with J gene TRBJ2-3; 10 bases line up with TRBD2. V lost 1 base, J lost 6 bases, and 7 bases stayed unmatched. Germline CDR1 LGHNA, CDR2 YNFKEQ. CDR3 length: 16 residues. Written as DNA, the CDR3 is TGTGCCAGCAGCCAAGGGGCTAGCGGGAGAACGGATACGCAGTATTTT. Its protein product is CASSQGASGRTDTQYF.

The chain is built from TRBV14 and TRBJ2-7; 7 bases are a match to TRBD1. Germline V gene data show CDR1 as SGHDN and CDR2 as FVKESK. The CDR3 loop spans 16 amino acids. V shed 0 bases, J shed 5 bases, and the junction held 10 bases outside the gene matches. CDR3 DNA: TGTGCCAGCAGCCAAGAGATTGTAGACAGGGCCCACGAGCAGTACTTC. Protein: CASSQEIVDRAHEQYF.

The rearrangement uses TRBV7-8 and TRBJ2-7; a weak D match, TRBD1 (5 bases). CDR1 is SGHVS, CDR2 FQNEAQ, per germline. This CDR3 spans 16 amino acids. The V end lost 1 base, the J end lost 4 bases, and 17 bases lay between the germline ends. Written as DNA, the CDR3 is TGTGCCAGCAGCTTAGACAAGGGGCCCACTGGGTACGAGCAGTACTTC. The encoded protein is CASSLDKGPTGYEQYF.

CDR3 amino acids: CASSASGASNQPQHF. As DNA, the CDR3 is TGTGCCAGCAGTGCCTCTGGGGCAAGCAATCAGCCCCAGCATTTT. This chain uses TRBV6-1 with TRBJ1-5; weak D call: TRBD1 (5 bases). Between the trimmed V and J ends, which lost 4 bases and 1 base, there was a span of 11 bases. Germline assignment: CDR1 MNHNS and CDR2 SASEGT. The CDR3 extends over 15 amino acids.

The genes are TRBV5-1 and TRBJ2-3, with 12 bases lining up with TRBD1. The CDR3 consists of 16 residues. Germline V gives CDR1 SGHRS, CDR2 YFSETQ. Trimming removed 3 bases from V and 4 bases from J; junction bases left unmatched: 6. The CDR3 DNA is TGCGCCAGCAGCTGGCGGGGACAGGGGGCAGCAGATACGCAGTATTTT. This sequence encodes CASSWRGQGAADTQYF.

This sequence joins TRBV4-1 and TRBJ2-5; the D gene is possibly TRBD1 (6 bases). Per germline, CDR1 MGHRA and CDR2 YSYEKL. The CDR3 spans 17 residues. V was pared by 2 bases and J by 5 bases, with 21 bases between. The CDR3 DNA follows: TGCGCCAGCAGCCAAAGACCCAGGACAGTTCCCGGGGAGACCCAGTACTTC. It yields the protein CASSQRPRTVPGETQYF.

V gene TRBV7-9 combines with J gene TRBJ1-4; D may be TRBD1 (5 bases). V was cut by 1 base and J by 8 bases, with 17 bases left in between. Germline V gene data show CDR1 as SEHNR and CDR2 as FQNEAQ (reference sequence). There are 16 residues in the CDR3. CDR3 sequence: CASSLGWGGSEEKLFF. CDR3 bases: TGTGCCAGCAGCTTAGGATGGGGGGGTTCGGAAGAAAAACTGTTTTTT.

Turning to this clone: Germline is not matched at one junction end, which may reflect a read error. The rearrangement links TRBV4-2 to TRBJ2-3; D may be TRBD1 (5 bases). The CDR3 spans 16 residues. The germline CDR1 and CDR2 sequences are LGHNA and YNFKEQ. The chain's CDR3 is CASSQRGLLTADKQYF. The CDR3, as DNA: TGTGCCAGCAGCCAAAGGGGTCTTTTGACAGCAGATAAGCAGTATTTT.

The genes are TRBV4-3 and TRBJ2-7; 11 nucleotides agree with TRBD2. The V gene's germline CDR1 is LGHNA and CDR2 YSLEER. The trim removed 2 bases at V and 6 bases at J, leaving 24 bases unmatched. This CDR3 contains 21 residues. The CDR3 region is CASSQKVVMGVDSGRASEQYF. The CDR3 DNA follows: TGCGCCAGCAGCCAAAAGGTGGTGATGGGTGTGGATAGCGGGAGGGCCAGCGAGCAGTACTTC.

The gene calls are TRBV2 and TRBJ2-7; 10 bases are a match to TRBD2. In germline, CDR1 is SNHLY, CDR2 FYNNEI. The CDR3 has 15 amino acids. Trimming cost V 6 bases and J 2 bases; bases outside gene matches: 7. This CDR3 is CASRPQLAGPYEQYF. CDR3 DNA: TGTGCCAGCAGACCCCAACTAGCGGGACCCTACGAGCAGTACTTC.

In this sample, this clone turned up once. The rearrangement joins TRBV7-2 to TRBJ2-7; no clear D gene. The germline gives CDR1 SGHTA, CDR2 FQGNSA. The CDR3 totals 13 residues. V was trimmed by 8 bases and J by 6 bases, leaving 17 bases between them. The DNA for the CDR3 is TGTGCCAGCCAAGGTCGACCGCGCGGCGAGCAGTACTTC. Translating gives CASQGRPRGEQYF.

CDR3 DNA: TGTGCCAGCAGCTTAAGAGGGAGCGGGAGGTTGGCTGGGGCCAACGTCCTGACTTTC. It codes for CASSLRGSGRLAGANVLTF. The chain links TRBV13 to TRBJ2-6; 9 bases line up with TRBD2. The trim removed 2 bases at V and 2 bases at J, leaving 10 bases unmatched. The CDR3 length is 19 residues. The germline V gene encodes CDR1 PRHDT and CDR2 FYEKMQ (reference sequence).

The chain carries TRBV6-5 and TRBJ2-3; 10 bases line up with TRBD2. Trimming removed 5 bases from V and 5 bases from J; junction bases left unmatched: 4. Looked up from germline, CDR1 is MNHEY and CDR2 is SVGAGI. The CDR3 runs 14 residues. The CDR3 bases are TGTGCCAGCAGTCTCCGACTAGCGGGAGATACGCAGTATTTT. Translating it yields CASSLRLAGDTQYF.

The V gene is TRBV6-1, the J gene TRBJ2-5; D is uncertain. V gave up 4 bases and J gave up 1 base, with 10 bases separating them. CDR1 is MNHNS and CDR2 is SASEGT in the germline V gene. This CDR3 spans 14 amino acids. CDR3 nucleotide sequence: TGTGCCAGCAGTGCGAAGCGATCCCAAGAGACCCAGTACTTC. Translating gives CASSAKRSQETQYF.

The chain joins TRBV2 to TRBJ1-2, with D possibly matching TRBD1 (5 bases). The CDR3 spans 12 residues. The germline V and J ends were trimmed by 7 bases and 4 bases, with 10 bases remaining between them. The germline V gene has CDR1 SNHLY and CDR2 FYNNEI. CDR3 in amino acids: CASTDSTYGYTF. Here the CDR3 DNA reads TGTGCCAGCACCGACAGCACCTATGGCTACACCTTC.

The chain recombines TRBV21-1 with TRBJ2-3; TRBD1, the D gene given by the table, was not confirmed from the DNA. TRBV21-1 is recorded as a pseudogene. This CDR3 contains 12 residues. CDR3 bases: TGTCCCTTTGACAGGGCCACAGATACGCAGTATTTT. Protein product: CPFDRATDTQYF.

This chain uses TRBV9 with TRBJ2-3; no clear D. The CDR3 has 13 amino acids. V lost 3 bases, J lost 6 bases, and 11 bases lay in between. Germline CDR1 is SGDLS and CDR2 is YYNGEE. CDR3 region: CASSEERKDTQYF. For the CDR3, the DNA is TGTGCCAGCAGCGAAGAGAGGAAGGATACGCAGTATTTT.

This rearrangement joins TRBV15 to TRBJ2-6; TRBD1 matches at 10 bases. The length of the CDR3 is 18 residues. V was pared by 6 bases and J by 10 bases, with 18 bases of the junction left unmatched. The germline CDR1 and CDR2 sequences are LNHNV and YYDKDF (reference sequence). In DNA, the CDR3 is TGTGCCACCAGTAGGTTCAAAAGGCCGGGACAGGGGTTTAACGTCCTGACTTTC. Protein sequence: CATSRFKRPGQGFNVLTF.

The rearrangement links TRBV18 to TRBJ1-5; 8 bases map to TRBD1. Trimming at V came to 5 bases and at J to 7 bases, leaving 7 bases not matched to a gene. The CDR3 is 14 residues long. Germline-derived CDR1 and CDR2 are KGHSH and LQKENI. The CDR3 protein is CASSSTGVDQPQHF. The CDR3 bases are TGTGCCAGCTCATCGACAGGGGTCGACCAGCCCCAGCATTTT.

The chain combines TRBV19 with TRBJ2-7; D is perhaps TRBD1 (6 bases). The CDR3 has 14 residues. Germline assignment: CDR1 LNHDA and CDR2 SQIVND (reference sequence). Trimming cost V 2 bases and J 3 bases, with 11 bases left between them. The CDR3 loop reads CASSIRGTRYEQYF. The CDR3, as DNA: TGTGCCAGTAGTATAAGGGGGACCCGCTACGAGCAGTACTTC.

The chain is built from TRBV7-2 and TRBJ2-3; D gene ambiguous. The CDR3 sequence is 17 residues long. Trimming took 1 base from V and 4 from J, leaving 18 bases between them. Germline CDR1 and CDR2: SGHTA and FQGNSA. CDR3 residues: CASSLGSLSTRADTQYF. The CDR3 nucleotides are TGTGCCAGCAGCTTAGGTTCCTTATCGACCCGGGCAGATACGCAGTATTTT.

The gene calls are TRBV27 and TRBJ1-4; 7 bases map to TRBD1. Germline-derived CDR1 and CDR2 are MNHEY and SMNVEV (reference sequence). The CDR3 runs to 18 residues. With V trimmed by 4 bases and J by 7 bases, 18 bases remained unmatched. The chain's CDR3 is CASSSTTGSIYLSEKLFF. The CDR3 coding sequence is TGTGCCAGCAGTTCCACGACAGGGTCCATATATCTCAGTGAAAAACTGTTTTTT.

The genes are TRBV28 and TRBJ2-3, with 7 bases fitting TRBD2. This CDR3 has 15 amino acids. Unmatched junction bases numbered 13, after V lost 6 bases and J lost 7 bases. Per germline, CDR1 MDHEN and CDR2 SYDVKM. CDR3 residues: CASRPTGTNLNTQYF. The CDR3 bases are TGTGCCAGCAGGCCTACCGGGACTAACCTAAATACGCAGTATTTT.

This rearrangement joins TRBV5-1 to TRBJ2-7; 7 positions agree with TRBD1. V was clipped by 1 base and J by 5 bases; unmatched bases: 9. This CDR3 is built from 15 residues. From germline, CDR1 is SGHRS and CDR2 YFSETQ. This CDR3 is CASSLPPPTGNEQYF. The CDR3 DNA is TGCGCCAGCAGCTTGCCGCCACCGACAGGGAACGAGCAGTACTTC. Full variable domain (missing parts from reference TRBV5-1 and TRBJ2-7): KAGVTQTPRYLIKTRGQQVTLSCSPISGHRSVSWYQQTPGQGLQFLFEYFSETQRNKGNFPGRFSGRQFSNSRSEMNVSTLELGDSALYLCASSLPPPTGNEQYFGPGTRLTVT.

The genes are TRBV27 and TRBJ1-1; 9 nucleotides agree with TRBD1. The CDR3 spans 14 residues. Per the germline V gene, CDR1 is MNHEY and CDR2 is SMNVEV (reference sequence). The V gene end was trimmed by 3 bases and the J gene end by 7 bases; junction bases not matched to a gene: 6. The CDR3 reads CASSFTPGQGEAFF. In nucleotides, the CDR3 is TGTGCCAGCAGTTTCACACCGGGACAGGGTGAAGCTTTCTTT.

This rearrangement joins TRBV5-6 to TRBJ2-2; 10 bases are shared with TRBD2. CDR1 is SGHDT, CDR2 YYEEEE, per germline. V dropped 1 base and J dropped 6; count of bases not matched to a gene: 12. This CDR3 is 18 amino acids long. As DNA, the CDR3 is TGTGCCAGCAGCTTGAGAGGTGGAGCGGGAGGGCCCCCCGGGGAGCTGTTTTTT. Encoded protein: CASSLRGGAGGPPGELFF.

The rearrangement uses TRBV27 and TRBJ2-3, with TRBD1 matching 12 bases. The CDR3 contains 17 residues. The V gene end was trimmed by 5 bases and the J gene end by 0 bases; junction bases not matched to a gene: 6. Germline lookup yields CDR1 MNHEY and CDR2 SMNVEV (reference sequence). Here the CDR3 DNA reads TGTGCCAGCAGTGGGAGGGACAGGGGGCTTAGCACAGATACGCAGTATTTT. Translated, it gives CASSGRDRGLSTDTQYF.

This clone turned up a few times. The V call is TRBV28, the J call TRBJ2-5; D gene unclear. The V end lost 8 bases, the J end lost 5 bases, and 21 bases lay between the germline ends. Per the germline V gene, CDR1 is MDHEN and CDR2 is SYDVKM. There are 15 residues in the CDR3. The CDR3 sequence: CASAYPVNRAETQYF. The CDR3 nucleotides are TGTGCCAGCGCCTACCCCGTGAATAGAGCGGAGACCCAGTACTTC.

This chain connects TRBV28 to TRBJ2-3; D is perhaps TRBD2 (7 bases). Trimming removed 3 bases at V and 2 bases at J, with 21 bases between. Germline V gene lookup returns CDR1 MDHEN and CDR2 SYDVKM. CDR3 length: 18 residues. CDR3 sequence reads: CASSFKRGRAASTDTQYF. The CDR3, as DNA: TGTGCCAGCAGTTTCAAAAGGGGGAGGGCCGCGTCCACAGATACGCAGTATTTT.